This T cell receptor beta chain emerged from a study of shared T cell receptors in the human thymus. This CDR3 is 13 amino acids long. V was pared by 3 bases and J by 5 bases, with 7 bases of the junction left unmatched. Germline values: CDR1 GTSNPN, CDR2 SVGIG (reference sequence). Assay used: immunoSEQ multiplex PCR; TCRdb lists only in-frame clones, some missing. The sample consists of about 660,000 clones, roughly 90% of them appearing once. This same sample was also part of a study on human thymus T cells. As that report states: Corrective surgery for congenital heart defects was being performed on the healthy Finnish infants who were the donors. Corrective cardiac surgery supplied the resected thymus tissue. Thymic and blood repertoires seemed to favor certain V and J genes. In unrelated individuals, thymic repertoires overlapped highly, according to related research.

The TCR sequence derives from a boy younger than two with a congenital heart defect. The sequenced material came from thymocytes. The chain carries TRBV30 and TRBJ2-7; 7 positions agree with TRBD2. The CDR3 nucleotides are TGTGCCTGGAGAGCGGGAAGGTTCAACGAGCAGTACTTC. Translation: CAWRAGRFNEQYF.